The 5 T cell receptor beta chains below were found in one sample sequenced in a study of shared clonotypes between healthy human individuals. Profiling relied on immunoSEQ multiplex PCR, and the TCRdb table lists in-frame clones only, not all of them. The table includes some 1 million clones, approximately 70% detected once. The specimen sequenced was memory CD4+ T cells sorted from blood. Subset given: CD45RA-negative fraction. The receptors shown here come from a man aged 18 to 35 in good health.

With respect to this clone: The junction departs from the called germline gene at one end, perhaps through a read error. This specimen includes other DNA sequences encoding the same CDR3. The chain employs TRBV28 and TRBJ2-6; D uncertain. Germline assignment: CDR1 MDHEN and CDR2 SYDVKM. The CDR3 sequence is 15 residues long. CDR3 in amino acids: CASSLSKSGANVLTF. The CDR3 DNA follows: TGTGCCAGCAGTTTAAGTAAGTCTGGAGCCAACGTCCTGACTTTC.

The CDR3 sequence: CAALGSADNEQFF. In DNA, the CDR3 is TGTGCCGCTCTGGGCAGCGCAGACAATGAGCAGTTCTTC. The J gene is TRBJ2-1, the V gene TRBV10-3; no clear D. The CDR3 is made up of 13 amino acids. V lost 11 bases to trimming and J lost 5 bases, with 16 bases between them. Germline V gene sequence: CDR1 ENHRY, CDR2 SYGVKD.

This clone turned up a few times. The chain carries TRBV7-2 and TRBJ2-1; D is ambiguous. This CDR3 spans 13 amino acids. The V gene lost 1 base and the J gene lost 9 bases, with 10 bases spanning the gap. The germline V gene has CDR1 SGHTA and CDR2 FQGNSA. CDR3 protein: CASSLEVTLEQFF. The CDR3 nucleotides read TGTGCCAGCAGCTTAGAAGTCACCCTTGAGCAGTTCTTC.

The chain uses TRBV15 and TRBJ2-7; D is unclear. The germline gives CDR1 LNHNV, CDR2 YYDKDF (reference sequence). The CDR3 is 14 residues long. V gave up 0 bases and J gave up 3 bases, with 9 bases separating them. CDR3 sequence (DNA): TGTGCCACCAGCAGAGAAAGAGCTTTCTACGAGCAGTACTTC. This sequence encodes CATSRERAFYEQYF.

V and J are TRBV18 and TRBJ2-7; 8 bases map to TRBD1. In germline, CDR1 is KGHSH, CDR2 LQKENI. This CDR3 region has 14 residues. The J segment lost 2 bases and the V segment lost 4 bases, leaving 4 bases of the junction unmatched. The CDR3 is CASSLDRGPYEQYF. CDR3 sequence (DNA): TGTGCCAGCTCACTCGACAGGGGACCCTACGAGCAGTACTTC.